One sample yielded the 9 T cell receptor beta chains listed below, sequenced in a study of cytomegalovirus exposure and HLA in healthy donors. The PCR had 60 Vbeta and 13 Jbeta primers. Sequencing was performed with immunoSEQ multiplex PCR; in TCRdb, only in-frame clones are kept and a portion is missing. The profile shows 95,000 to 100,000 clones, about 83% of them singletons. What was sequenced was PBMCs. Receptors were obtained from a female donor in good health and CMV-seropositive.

The CDR3 nucleotides are TGTGCCAGTCTGGGCATCATTACCCCTGAAGCTTTCTTT. Its protein is CASLGIITPEAFF. The V gene is TRBV19, the J gene TRBJ1-1; unclear D gene. In germline, CDR1 is LNHDA, CDR2 SQIVND (reference sequence). The CDR3 extends over 13 amino acids. V gave up 8 bases and J gave up 6 bases, with 16 bases separating them.

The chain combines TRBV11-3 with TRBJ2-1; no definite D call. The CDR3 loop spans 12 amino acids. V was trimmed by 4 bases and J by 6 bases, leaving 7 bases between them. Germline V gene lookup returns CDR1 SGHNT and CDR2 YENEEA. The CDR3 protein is CASSSRVNEQFF. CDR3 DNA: TGTGCCAGCAGCTCCCGGGTCAATGAGCAGTTCTTC.

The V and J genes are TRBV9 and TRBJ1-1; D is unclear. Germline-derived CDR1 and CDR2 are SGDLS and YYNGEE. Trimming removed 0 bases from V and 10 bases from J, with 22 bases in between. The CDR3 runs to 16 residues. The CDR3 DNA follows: TGTGCCAGCAGCGTAGTGGATTGGAAGCCCCGAACGGGAGCTTTCTTT. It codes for CASSVVDWKPRTGAFF.

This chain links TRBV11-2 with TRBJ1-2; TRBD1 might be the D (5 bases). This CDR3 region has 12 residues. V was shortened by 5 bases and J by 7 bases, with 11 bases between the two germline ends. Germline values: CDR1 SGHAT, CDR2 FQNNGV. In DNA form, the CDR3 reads TGTGCCAGCAGCCCGTGGACATCTGGCTACACCTTC. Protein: CASSPWTSGYTF.

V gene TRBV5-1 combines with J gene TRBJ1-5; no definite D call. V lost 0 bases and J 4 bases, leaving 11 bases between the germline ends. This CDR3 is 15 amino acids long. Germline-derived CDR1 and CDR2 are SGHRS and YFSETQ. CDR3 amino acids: CASSLDGVGNQPQHF. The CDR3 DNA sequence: TGCGCCAGCAGCTTGGACGGGGTTGGGAATCAGCCCCAGCATTTT.

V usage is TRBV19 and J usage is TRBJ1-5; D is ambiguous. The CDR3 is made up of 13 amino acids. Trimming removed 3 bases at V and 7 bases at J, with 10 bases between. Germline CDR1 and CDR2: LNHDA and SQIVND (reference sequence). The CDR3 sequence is CASSMAVEQPQHF. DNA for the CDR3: TGTGCCAGTAGTATGGCGGTGGAACAGCCCCAGCATTTT.

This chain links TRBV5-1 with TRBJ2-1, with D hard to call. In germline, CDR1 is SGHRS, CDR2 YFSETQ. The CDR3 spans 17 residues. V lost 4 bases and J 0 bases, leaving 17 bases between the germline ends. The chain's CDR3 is CASSRPHQDRSYNEQFF. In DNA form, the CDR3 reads TGCGCCAGCAGCCGACCCCACCAGGATCGCTCCTACAATGAGCAGTTCTTC.

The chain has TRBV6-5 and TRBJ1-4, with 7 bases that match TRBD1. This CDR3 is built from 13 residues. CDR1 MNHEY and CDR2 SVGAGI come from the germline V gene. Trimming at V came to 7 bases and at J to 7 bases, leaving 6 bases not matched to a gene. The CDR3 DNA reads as TGTGCCAGCAAATCAGGGGGGTCTGAAAAACTGTTTTTT. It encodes CASKSGGSEKLFF.

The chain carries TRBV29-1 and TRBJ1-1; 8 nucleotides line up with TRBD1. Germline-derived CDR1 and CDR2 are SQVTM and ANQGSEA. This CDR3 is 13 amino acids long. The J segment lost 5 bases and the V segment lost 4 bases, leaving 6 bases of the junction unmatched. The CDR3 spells CSVATGARTEAFF. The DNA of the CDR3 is TGCAGCGTTGCGACAGGGGCGAGGACTGAAGCTTTCTTT.